The 25 T cell receptor beta chains listed next were all sequenced from one sample in a study of T-cell memory formation after mild COVID-19 listed by TCRdb under 2021. Library generation was performed with 5' RACE. These reads were obtained on an Illumina NovaSeq 6000. TCRdb applied fastp at Q25 and MiXCR to the public reads, then kept only in-frame beta chains. Rows matching on CDR3 protein sequence are summarized as one entry with the most common DNA and genes. This sample lists 190,000 or so distinct CDR3 sequences; over 20% were detected once. The leading ten clones occupy more than 20% of the sample. Material: PBMCs or a T cell subset sorted from them (not recorded which). The receptors shown here come from an adult woman who had mild COVID-19 (a few samples of this study predate the infection). The sample titles of this study are shuffled in the database, so cell type and time point are left out; the donor was told from shared clones.

V gene TRBV3-1 combines with J gene TRBJ1-1; D is perhaps TRBD1 (6 bases). The CDR3 spans 14 residues. V lost 7 bases, J lost 0 bases, and 12 bases lay in between. Germline CDR1 reads LGHDT; CDR2 reads YNNKEL (reference sequence). CDR3 sequence (DNA): TGTGCCAGCACCACAGGGTTCATGAACACTGAAGCTTTCTTT. The encoded protein is CASTTGFMNTEAFF.

In its sample, this clonotype was seen a few times. This chain uses TRBV4-2 with TRBJ2-1; D might be TRBD2 (6 bases). V lost 4 bases to trimming and J lost 8 bases, with 9 bases between them. This CDR3 contains 12 residues. Germline V gives CDR1 LGHNA, CDR2 YNFKEQ. This CDR3 reads CASSPEGYEQFF. CDR3 DNA: TGTGCCAGCAGCCCGGAGGGGTATGAGCAGTTCTTC.

This clonotype was seen a handful of times. The V call is TRBV7-9, the J call TRBJ2-1, with D hard to call. CDR1 and CDR2 from the germline V gene are SEHNR and FQNEAQ (reference sequence). V lost 4 bases and J 6 bases, leaving 10 bases between the germline ends. The CDR3 loop spans 13 amino acids. CDR3 in DNA: TGTGCCAGCAGCTCATCGACTTCCAATGAGCAGTTCTTC. This codes for CASSSSTSNEQFF.

The chain's CDR3 is CASSFPDGEAFF. CDR3 bases: TGTGCCAGCAGTTTCCCGGACGGTGAAGCTTTCTTT. This chain uses TRBV27 with TRBJ1-1; D uncertain. CDR3 length: 12 residues. Germline V gene sequence: CDR1 MNHEY, CDR2 SMNVEV (reference sequence). The V end was cut by 3 bases, the J end by 7 bases, with 9 bases between.

The genes are TRBV7-9 and TRBJ2-5; TRBD1 agrees at 8 bases. CDR1 and CDR2 from the germline V gene are SEHNR and FQNEAQ (reference sequence). The J segment lost 4 bases and the V segment lost 5 bases, leaving 9 bases of the junction unmatched. The CDR3 runs 15 residues. CDR3 coding DNA: TGTGCCAGCAGCCCCTCCTCCGACAGGGGAGAGACCCAGTACTTC. Translating gives CASSPSSDRGETQYF.

This clonotype was recorded a few times. The chain couples TRBV20-1 to TRBJ2-2, with D unresolved. The CDR3 has 15 residues. Trimming removed 0 bases from V and 7 bases from J, with 15 bases in between. Germline assignment: CDR1 DFQATT and CDR2 SNEGSKA (reference sequence). The CDR3 coding sequence is TGCAGTGCTAGAGATCCATGGGATGAAGGCGGGGAGCTGTTTTTT. Protein sequence: CSARDPWDEGGELFF.

The chain is built from TRBV7-8 and TRBJ2-5; 11 nucleotides line up with TRBD2. This CDR3 has 15 amino acids. Germline V gene sequence: CDR1 SGHVS, CDR2 FQNEAQ. The trim removed 5 bases at V and 5 bases at J, leaving 7 bases unmatched. The CDR3 DNA is TGTGCCAGCAGCCCTACTAGCGGGAGAGGGGAGACCCAGTACTTC. It is translated as CASSPTSGRGETQYF.

The chain links TRBV12-3 or TRBV12-4 to TRBJ1-1; D is ambiguous. V was shortened by 2 bases and J by 0 bases, with 13 bases between the two germline ends. There are 16 residues in the CDR3. CDR3: CASSLRLTVMNTEAFF. DNA for the CDR3: TGTGCCAGCAGTTTACGGCTCACAGTGATGAACACTGAAGCTTTCTTT.

The chain carries TRBV7-6 and TRBJ2-7; D uncertain. The CDR3 covers 14 residues. CDR1 and CDR2 (germline): SGHVS, FNYEAQ. Between the trimmed V and J ends, which lost 2 bases and 4 bases, there was a span of 12 bases. CDR3 nucleotide sequence: TGTGCCAGCAGCTTATATGGGCTGGGGTACGAGCAGTACTTC. Its protein product is CASSLYGLGYEQYF.

This clonotype was counted only a few times. The chain has TRBV4-3 and TRBJ2-7; 8 bases line up with TRBD2. The J segment lost 5 bases and the V segment lost 3 bases, leaving 9 bases of the junction unmatched. Looked up from germline, CDR1 is LGHNA and CDR2 is YSLEER. The CDR3 spans 15 residues. This CDR3 is CASSQGAGVSNEQYF. DNA of the CDR3: TGCGCCAGCAGCCAGGGAGCGGGAGTGTCAAACGAGCAGTACTTC.

This clonotype has a handful of counts. V gene TRBV29-1 combines with J gene TRBJ1-2; D remains unclear. Germline loops: CDR1 SQVTM, CDR2 ANQGSEA. Between the trimmed V and J ends, which lost 7 bases and 3 bases, there was a span of 15 bases. There are 13 residues in the CDR3. CDR3 sequence (DNA): TGCAGCGCCGTCGGGGAAACAGACTATGGCTACACCTTC. It yields the protein CSAVGETDYGYTF.

In this sample, this clonotype turned up a few times. The chain uses TRBV7-6 and TRBJ2-2, with TRBD2 identical over 13 bases. The CDR3 runs 18 residues. In germline, CDR1 is SGHVS, CDR2 FNYEAQ. Trimming at V came to 5 bases and at J to 1 base, leaving 7 bases not matched to a gene. The CDR3 protein is CASSRPRLAGGNTGELFF. The CDR3 DNA reads as TGTGCCAGCAGCCGCCCCCGACTAGCGGGGGGGAACACCGGGGAGCTGTTTTTT.

This clonotype has just a few counts. The chain is built from TRBV12-3 or TRBV12-4 and TRBJ1-1; D is ambiguous. The CDR3 consists of 15 residues. Between the trimmed V and J ends, which lost 2 bases and 5 bases, there was a span of 15 bases. The CDR3: CASSLSGKEETEAFF. In DNA, the CDR3 is TGTGCCAGCAGTTTATCAGGAAAGGAGGAAACTGAAGCTTTCTTT.

The chain combines TRBV12-3 or TRBV12-4 with TRBJ1-2, with unresolved D. The CDR3 consists of 10 residues. V was cut by 3 bases and J by 7 bases, with 3 bases left in between. The CDR3 is CASSLGGYTF. CDR3 nucleotide sequence: TGTGCCAGCAGTTTGGGTGGCTACACCTTC.

The chain joins TRBV6-1 to TRBJ2-2; D remains ambiguous. The germline V gene has CDR1 MNHNS and CDR2 SASEGT. The V and J ends lost 7 bases and 11 bases respectively, with 14 bases between them. This CDR3 is built from 12 residues. This CDR3 is CASKGLADELFF. Written as DNA, the CDR3 is TGTGCCAGCAAAGGCCTGGCAGACGAGCTGTTTTTT.

V is TRBV2 and J is TRBJ1-2; 9 bases line up with TRBD1. Germline V gene sequence: CDR1 SNHLY, CDR2 FYNNEI. The CDR3 length is 14 residues. Trimming removed 4 bases from V and 8 bases from J; junction bases left unmatched: 8. CDR3 in DNA: TGTGCCAGCAGTGCCTCGGACAGGGGCTGGGGCTACACCTTC. Translating gives CASSASDRGWGYTF.

This clonotype was counted a few times. This chain connects TRBV4-1 to TRBJ2-7; D possibly corresponds to TRBD1 (5 bases). CDR1 and CDR2 (germline): MGHRA, YSYEKL. The CDR3 sequence is 14 residues long. V dropped 0 bases and J dropped 7 bases, with 13 bases sitting between them. The CDR3 DNA reads TGCGCCAGCAGCCAAGAGGACACGGAAATTGAGCAGTACTTC. This gives the protein CASSQEDTEIEQYF.

This clonotype was seen a handful of times. CDR3 amino acids: CASSQPPGLADIGELFF. CDR3 in DNA: TGTGCCAGCAGCCAACCCCCGGGGCTAGCGGACATCGGGGAGCTGTTTTTT. The chain is built from TRBV4-2 and TRBJ2-2; 7 positions agree with TRBD2. The CDR3 spans 17 residues. With 2 bases clipped from V and 7 bases from J, the junction kept 13 bases outside the gene matches. CDR1 is LGHNA and CDR2 is YNFKEQ in the germline V gene.

This clonotype was observed at least ten times. The J gene is TRBJ2-5, the V gene TRBV7-8, with TRBD1 matching over 7 bases. Germline V gene data show CDR1 as SGHVS and CDR2 as FQNEAQ. This CDR3 has 15 amino acids. J was trimmed by 5 bases and V by 5 bases; bases with no gene match: 11. The CDR3 sequence: CASSTWTGGVETQYF. CDR3 DNA sequence: TGTGCCAGCAGCACCTGGACAGGAGGTGTGGAGACCCAGTACTTC.

The chain has TRBV30 and TRBJ2-1, with 13 bases that match TRBD2. In germline, CDR1 is GTSNPN, CDR2 SVGIG (reference sequence). V gave up 4 bases and J gave up 7 bases; unmatched junction bases: 7. This CDR3 has 15 amino acids. CDR3 nucleotide sequence: TGTGCCTGGATCCCTCGGACTAGCGGGAGAAATGAGCAGTTCTTC. It yields the protein CAWIPRTSGRNEQFF.

V is TRBV11-1 and J is TRBJ2-3; 9 bases map to TRBD2. CDR1 and CDR2 from the germline V gene are SGHAT and FQDESV (reference sequence). V shed 8 bases, J shed 5 bases, and the junction held 8 bases outside the gene matches. The CDR3 contains 14 residues. The DNA of the CDR3 is TGTGCCAGCGAGGGTAGCGGGAGAGAAGATACGCAGTATTTT. It encodes CASEGSGREDTQYF.

The DNA of the CDR3 is TGTGCCAGCTCACCTGTAGCGGGAGGGTCACGAACAGAGACCCAGTACTTC. Its protein product is CASSPVAGGSRTETQYF. The chain couples TRBV18 to TRBJ2-5; 11 bases map to TRBD2. Germline V CDR1 and CDR2: KGHSH, LQKENI. CDR3 size: 17 residues. With V trimmed by 3 bases and J by 4 bases, 10 bases remained unmatched.

This clonotype has more than one count but fewer than ten. The chain joins TRBV29-1 to TRBJ2-1; TRBD2 agrees at 7 bases. V gave up 7 bases and J gave up 7 bases; unmatched junction bases: 13. The CDR3 consists of 14 residues. Germline CDR1 and CDR2: SQVTM and ANQGSEA. As DNA, the CDR3 is TGCAGCGCTGCTTCCGCGGGAGCGGGAAATGAGCAGTTCTTC. It codes for CSAASAGAGNEQFF.

By share, this clonotype counts as medium-sized. V usage is TRBV4-1 and J usage is TRBJ1-6, with TRBD1 matching over 10 bases. V trimming: 4 bases; J trimming: 12 bases; junction bases outside the gene matches: 15. The CDR3 runs 17 residues. Germline CDR1 is MGHRA and CDR2 is YSYEKL. The CDR3 region is CASSPTTQGQGRGPLHF. CDR3 nucleotides: TGCGCCAGCAGCCCCACCACCCAGGGACAGGGGAGGGGACCCCTCCACTTT.

This clonotype was observed a few times. This chain connects TRBV4-2 to TRBJ1-5; D uncertain. Germline CDR1 and CDR2: LGHNA and YNFKEQ. This CDR3 spans 14 amino acids. With 3 bases removed from V and 2 bases from J, the gap between germline ends came to 8 bases. CDR3 amino acids: CASSQKGGNQPQHF. CDR3 nucleotide sequence: TGTGCCAGCAGCCAGAAGGGTGGCAATCAGCCCCAGCATTTT.